Listed below are T cell receptor beta chains from one sample, sequenced in a study of cytomegalovirus exposure and HLA in healthy donors. Repertoires were generated with immunoSEQ multiplex PCR, while TCRdb's copy carries only in-frame clones and drops some. Of 100,000 to 150,000 clones in the sample, about 80% were seen once. The sample taken for sequencing was PBMCs. The receptors come from a human donor in good health. The CDR3 runs from the conserved cysteine through the conserved F or W. A D gene is named only where the DNA matches it firmly. Expanded clones get a size class; other rows say once, few or many, or leave the size out.

J | D | V | size | CDR3 | DNA
TRBJ2-3 | TRBD1 | TRBV5-1 | . | CASTDRISRADTQYF | TGCGCCAGCACGGACAGGATTTCCCGGGCGGATACGCAGTATTTT
TRBJ2-7 | TRBD2 | TRBV9 | . | CASSTGAGGLYEQYF | TGTGCCAGCAGCACCGGAGCGGGGGGACTCTACGAGCAGTACTTC
TRBJ2-1 | TRBD1 | TRBV19 | . | CASSTPFPGQPYNEQFF | TGTGCCAGTAGTACACCATTTCCGGGACAGCCGTACAATGAGCAGTTCTTC
TRBJ2-1 | . | TRBV7-6 | . | CASSWELWNEQFF | TGTGCCAGCAGCTGGGAGCTTTGGAATGAGCAGTTCTTC
TRBJ1-4 | . | TRBV5-1 | . | CASSQPGVNEKLFF | TGCGCCAGCAGCCAACCGGGGGTTAATGAAAAACTGTTTTTT
TRBJ1-1 | . | TRBV5-4 | . | CASSSPEQNTEAFF | TGTGCCAGCAGCTCTCCGGAGCAGAACACTGAAGCTTTCTTT
TRBJ1-5 | TRBD1 | TRBV6-1 | . | CASSKTGGHQPQHF | TGTGCCAGCAGTAAAACAGGGGGTCATCAGCCCCAGCATTTT
TRBJ2-3 | TRBD2 | TRBV7-3 | . | CASSLSGGSADTQYF | TGTGCCAGCAGCTTATCGGGGGGTTCGGCAGATACGCAGTATTTT
TRBJ2-5 | . | TRBV25-1 | . | CASSEARLPRGETQYF | TGTGCCAGCAGTGAAGCTCGGCTACCCAGGGGAGAGACCCAGTACTTC
TRBJ2-7 | TRBD1 | TRBV27 | few | CASSEGTGGSYEQYF | TGTGCCAGCAGTGAAGGGACAGGGGGCTCCTACGAGCAGTACTTC
TRBJ2-7 | . | TRBV27 | . | CASSLIGGRTLEQYF | TGTGCCAGCAGTTTAATCGGGGGGCGGACTCTCGAGCAGTACTTC
TRBJ1-5 | . | TRBV7-8 | . | CASSGGTNQPQHF | TGTGCCAGCAGCGGAGGCACCAATCAGCCCCAGCATTTT
TRBJ2-5 | TRBD2 | TRBV18 | . | CASSLRGARETQYF | TGTGCCAGCTCACTGCGGGGGGCTCGGGAGACCCAGTACTTC
TRBJ1-4 | . | TRBV28 | . | CASTSMGGGEKLFF | TGTGCCAGCACCTCTATGGGTGGCGGTGAAAAACTGTTTTTT
TRBJ1-2 | TRBD1 | TRBV5-6 | . | CASRPGQGSNYGYTF | TGTGCCAGCAGACCGGGACAGGGTTCTAACTATGGCTACACCTTC
TRBJ1-1 | . | TRBV18 | . | CASSPNEQVNTEAFF | TGTGCCAGCTCACCAAACGAACAGGTGAACACTGAAGCTTTCTTT
TRBJ2-1 | TRBD2 | TRBV5-4 | . | CASSKQTSGSYNEQFF | TGTGCCAGCAGCAAGCAGACTAGCGGCTCCTACAATGAGCAGTTCTTC
TRBJ2-3 | . | TRBV29-1 | . | CSVGPGTDTQYF | TGCAGCGTTGGGCCGGGAACAGATACGCAGTATTTT
TRBJ2-6 | TRBD2 | TRBV10-3 | . | CAISVAGGPLFESGANVLTF | TGTGCCATCAGTGTAGCGGGGGGGCCGTTGTTCGAGTCTGGGGCCAACGTCCTGACTTTC
TRBJ2-3 | . | TRBV2 | . | CASSEAGGRGASTDTQYF | TGTGCCAGCAGTGAAGCCGGTGGCAGGGGAGCTAGCACAGATACGCAGTATTTT
TRBJ2-1 | . | TRBV19 | . | CASSTTLVAGAYYNEQFF | TGTGCCAGTAGTACCACCCTGGTGGCGGGGGCCTACTACAATGAGCAGTTCTTC
TRBJ2-3 | TRBD2 | TRBV4-3 | . | CASSQDLSSGGSTDTQYF | TGCGCCAGCAGCCAAGACTTGAGTAGCGGGGGTTCCACAGATACGCAGTATTTT
TRBJ1-6 | . | TRBV9 | . | CASSVTGGTSPLHF | TGTGCCAGCAGCGTAACAGGTGGCACTTCACCCCTCCACTTT
TRBJ2-2 | TRBD1 | TRBV4-1 | . | CASSQLDRGTGNTGELFF | TGCGCCAGCAGCCAACTAGACCGGGGGACAGGGAACACCGGGGAGCTGTTTTTT
TRBJ2-7 | . | TRBV19 | . | CASSIEVAVVYEQYF | TGTGCCAGTAGTATCGAGGTGGCAGTAGTCTACGAGCAGTACTTC
TRBJ2-1 | . | TRBV9 | . | CASSVDPLAYNEQFF | TGTGCCAGCAGCGTAGATCCACTAGCTTACAATGAGCAGTTCTTC
TRBJ1-2 | TRBD1 | TRBV2 | . | CASTGGYGYTF | TGTGCCAGCACAGGGGGGTATGGCTACACCTTC
TRBJ2-5 | . | TRBV21-1 | . | CASRRRVGETQYF | TGTGCCAGCAGGCGCAGGGTGGGGGAGACCCAGTACTTC
TRBJ1-2 | TRBD1 | TRBV5-1 | . | CASSLITGADYGYTF | TGCGCCAGCAGCTTAATCACAGGGGCGGACTATGGCTACACCTTC
TRBJ2-3 | TRBD2 | TRBV7-9 | . | CSSSFGGGTDTQYF | TGTTCCAGCAGCTTTGGCGGGGGGACAGATACGCAGTATTTT
TRBJ2-2 | . | TRBV27 | . | CASSFSSINTGELFF | TGTGCCAGCAGTTTCAGTTCGATCAACACCGGGGAGCTGTTTTTT
TRBJ2-7 | . | TRBV5-1 | once | CASSLAGIYEQYF | TGCGCCAGCAGCTTGGCAGGTATCTACGAGCAGTACTTC
TRBJ2-6 | . | TRBV7-9 | few | CASALDVLTF | TGTGCCAGCGCCCTAGACGTCCTGACTTTC
TRBJ1-3 | . | TRBV9 | . | CASSGGGRGNTIYF | TGTGCCAGCAGCGGAGGGGGACGGGGAAACACCATATATTTT
TRBJ2-3 | TRBD1 | TRBV6-4 | . | CASSWDSYTDTQYF | TGTGCCAGCAGCTGGGACAGCTACACAGATACGCAGTATTTT
TRBJ2-3 | . | TRBV4-1 | . | CASSQGRRLTRGDTQYF | TGCGCCAGCAGCCAGGGAAGACGACTCACCAGGGGAGATACGCAGTATTTT
TRBJ1-5 | . | TRBV18 | . | CASSLGTGNSNQPQHF | TGTGCCAGCTCACTTGGCACAGGGAATAGCAATCAGCCCCAGCATTTT
TRBJ2-7 | TRBD1 | TRBV6-5 | . | CASSYSPDRAYEQYF | TGTGCCAGCAGTTACTCTCCGGACAGGGCTTACGAGCAGTACTTC
TRBJ1-5 | . | TRBV7-8 | . | CASSLASGGDQPQHF | TGTGCCAGCAGCTTAGCATCCGGGGGGGATCAGCCCCAGCATTTT
TRBJ1-6 | . | TRBV10-3 | . | CAISGPPLEGTNSPLHF | TGTGCCATCAGTGGCCCCCCGTTGGAGGGGACGAATTCACCCCTCCACTTT
TRBJ2-7 | . | TRBV7-6 | few | CASSSNYEQYF | TGTGCCAGCAGCTCCAACTACGAGCAGTACTTC
TRBJ2-1 | TRBD2 | TRBV7-2 | once | CASSLEILAGSYNEQFF | TGTGCCAGCAGCTTAGAAATACTAGCGGGTTCCTACAATGAGCAGTTCTTC
TRBJ1-1 | . | TRBV5-6 | . | CASSFGGAEAFF | TGTGCCAGCAGCTTCGGGGGGGCTGAAGCTTTCTTT
TRBJ2-7 | . | TRBV2 | . | CASGGSVAEQYF | TGTGCCAGCGGTGGTTCAGTTGCAGAGCAGTACTTC
TRBJ2-1 | . | TRBV9 | . | CASSVARDRPYNEQFF | TGTGCCAGCAGCGTAGCCCGTGACAGGCCTTACAATGAGCAGTTCTTC
TRBJ2-3 | . | TRBV9 | . | CASSNNRVRIADTQYF | TGTGCCAGCAGCAACAACAGGGTGCGGATCGCAGATACGCAGTATTTT
TRBJ2-2 | . | TRBV6-5 | . | CASSLQGPGELFF | TGTGCCAGCAGCCTACAGGGTCCCGGGGAGCTGTTTTTT
TRBJ1-5 | . | TRBV12-5 | . | CASGLGDSFGPQHF | TGTGCTAGTGGCCTAGGGGATTCCTTCGGGCCCCAGCATTTT
TRBJ2-1 | TRBD2 | TRBV9 | . | CASSVDGGATSYNEQFF | TGTGCCAGCAGCGTAGACGGGGGGGCGACCTCCTACAATGAGCAGTTCTTC
TRBJ2-1 | . | TRBV9 | . | CASSEWAQTYNEQFF | TGTGCCAGCAGCGAATGGGCCCAAACCTACAATGAGCAGTTCTTC
TRBJ2-7 | TRBD1 | TRBV7-8 | once | CASTPFGTGEGAYEQYF | TGTGCCAGCACCCCTTTTGGGACAGGGGAAGGGGCCTACGAGCAGTACTTC
TRBJ1-6 | . | TRBV19 | . | CASSPDRSYNSPLHF | TGTGCCAGTAGCCCAGACAGGTCCTATAATTCACCCCTCCACTTT